The rows below give T cell receptor beta chains drawn from one sample of a study of neurological immune-mediated disorders. MiXCR, run by TCRdb on the 5' RACE reads, gives a single entry per CDR3 protein. The sample has 65,000 to 90,000 distinct CDR3 sequences; under 13% are singletons. The sample was PBMCs. These receptors were collected from a middle-aged man in good health. Both conserved end residues are part of each CDR3. Each record gives: V gene, clone size, J gene, D gene, CDR3 protein, CDR3 DNA. A D gene is named only where the DNA matches it firmly. Clone size, where shown, is once, few, many, or a class for clones that have expanded.

>TRBV2|many|TRBJ2-2|-
CASKGQRTYGELFF
TGTGCCAGCAAAGGCCAACGAACCTACGGGGAGCTGTTTTTT
>TRBV12-3/TRBV12-4|many|TRBJ2-1|-
CASSGGTAYGGSYNEQFF
TGTGCCAGCAGTGGGGGGACAGCGTATGGCGGTTCCTACAATGAGCAGTTCTTC
>TRBV5-6|many|TRBJ1-2|-
CASSLGQEFGYTF
TGTGCCAGCAGCTTGGGGCAGGAGTTTGGCTACACCTTC
>TRBV20-1|many|TRBJ1-2|TRBD1
CSAGTRDRNYGYTF
TGCAGTGCTGGGACGCGGGACAGAAACTATGGCTACACCTTC
>TRBV5-1|many|TRBJ2-7|-
CASIQEGGVSYEQYF
TGCGCCAGCATCCAGGAGGGGGGAGTTAGCTACGAGCAGTACTTC
>TRBV29-1|many|TRBJ2-7|-
CSVVAGTSYEQYF
TGCAGCGTTGTGGCAGGGACTTCCTACGAGCAGTACTTC
>TRBV5-1|many|TRBJ1-1|TRBD1
CASSGRGQGEWSHTEAFF
TGCGCCAGCAGCGGACGGGGACAGGGGGAATGGTCACACACTGAAGCTTTCTTT
>TRBV6-5|-|TRBJ2-3|TRBD1
CASSYTGTGGSDTQYF
TGTGCCAGCAGTTATACCGGGACAGGGGGATCAGATACGCAGTATTTT
>TRBV18|few|TRBJ2-7|-
CASSPLGGVDYEQYF
TGTGCCAGCTCACCTCTCGGGGGAGTAGACTACGAGCAGTACTTC
>TRBV20-1|once|TRBJ2-3|TRBD1
CSAPQRGRGTGNF
TGCAGTGCCCCACAGAGAGGGAGGGGGACAGGGAATTTT
>TRBV19|-|TRBJ2-3|-
CASKAISTDTQYF
TGTGCCAGTAAGGCTATTAGCACAGATACGCAGTATTTT
>TRBV20-1|many|TRBJ2-7|TRBD2
CSARNSGRINEQYF
TGCAGTGCCCGGAATAGCGGGAGGATCAACGAGCAGTACTTC
>TRBV6-2/TRBV6-3|many|TRBJ2-1|-
CASGLDGNEQFF
TGTGCCAGCGGGCTAGACGGCAATGAGCAGTTCTTC
>TRBV5-1|few|TRBJ2-7|TRBD2
CASSLAGGPGIGYEQYF
TGCGCCAGCAGCTTGGCGGGAGGGCCCGGAATTGGCTACGAGCAGTACTTC
>TRBV12-3/TRBV12-4|many|TRBJ2-1|-
CASTLDPRGNEQFF
TGTGCCAGCACCCTAGACCCCCGGGGCAATGAGCAGTTCTTC
>TRBV12-3/TRBV12-4|many|TRBJ1-5|-
CASTPGRGNQPQHF
TGTGCCAGCACCCCTGGAAGGGGCAATCAGCCCCAGCATTTT
>TRBV5-6|many|TRBJ2-1|-
CASSLMPVYSNSYNEQFF
TGTGCCAGCAGCTTGATGCCGGTCTATTCCAACTCCTACAATGAGCAGTTCTTC
>TRBV7-8|many|TRBJ2-5|-
CASSVDRQETQYF
TGTGCCAGCAGCGTGGACCGCCAAGAGACCCAGTACTTC
>TRBV12-3/TRBV12-4|once|TRBJ1-5|-
CAISLSRAGVNQPQHF
TGTGCCATTAGTTTATCGCGGGCAGGGGTCAATCAGCCCCAGCATTTT
>TRBV30|once|TRBJ1-1|-
CAWSIGGNTEAFF
TGTGCCTGGAGTATAGGGGGGAACACTGAAGCTTTCTTT
>TRBV27|many|TRBJ2-3|-
CATKIGGTDTQYF
TGTGCCACCAAGATAGGAGGGACAGATACGCAGTATTTT
>TRBV13|many|TRBJ2-7|TRBD2
CASSIGLAGGGHEQYF
TGTGCCAGCAGCATCGGACTAGCGGGGGGCGGCCACGAGCAGTACTTC
>TRBV12-3/TRBV12-4|many|TRBJ1-2|-
CASTPLDVNYGYTF
TGTGCCAGCACCCCGTTGGACGTTAACTATGGCTACACCTTC
>TRBV10-3|many|TRBJ1-5|-
CAIGSAYSNQPQHF
TGTGCCATCGGGTCAGCTTATAGCAATCAGCCCCAGCATTTT
>TRBV6-1|many|TRBJ1-5|-
CASSPTAPTNQPQHF
TGTGCCAGCAGTCCCACAGCCCCGACGAATCAGCCCCAGCATTTT
>TRBV5-1|many|TRBJ2-3|TRBD2
CASSLRLRGVADTQYF
TGCGCCAGCAGCTTGCGGCTTCGGGGGGTCGCAGATACGCAGTATTTT
>TRBV7-9|many|TRBJ1-5|TRBD1
CASSFDRGDQPQHF
TGTGCCAGCAGCTTTGACAGGGGGGATCAGCCCCAGCATTTT
>TRBV29-1|many|TRBJ1-1|TRBD1
CSVRQGFSTEAFF
TGCAGCGTCCGACAGGGGTTCAGCACTGAAGCTTTCTTT
>TRBV28|many|TRBJ1-1|-
CASTPWGRTEAFF
TGTGCCAGCACTCCCTGGGGTCGAACTGAAGCTTTCTTT
>TRBV6-5|many|TRBJ1-4|-
CASSYGEKLFF
TGTGCCAGCAGCTATGGAGAAAAACTGTTTTTT
>TRBV28|few|TRBJ2-2|-
CASSSEGPGTGELFF
TGTGCCAGCAGTTCGGAAGGGCCCGGCACCGGGGAGCTGTTTTTT
>TRBV19|many|TRBJ2-1|-
CASRKGYNEQFF
TGTGCCAGTAGGAAGGGCTACAATGAGCAGTTCTTC
>TRBV6-1|few|TRBJ2-7|-
CASSEARGIGSYEQYF
TGTGCCAGCAGTGAAGCCCGGGGAATAGGGTCCTACGAGCAGTACTTC
>TRBV5-5|many|TRBJ2-1|-
CASSFSRGSYNEQFF
TGTGCCAGCAGCTTTTCGAGGGGGTCCTACAATGAGCAGTTCTTC
>TRBV20-1|-|TRBJ2-7|-
CSARPLNDEQYF
TGCAGTGCTAGACCCTTGAACGACGAGCAGTACTTC